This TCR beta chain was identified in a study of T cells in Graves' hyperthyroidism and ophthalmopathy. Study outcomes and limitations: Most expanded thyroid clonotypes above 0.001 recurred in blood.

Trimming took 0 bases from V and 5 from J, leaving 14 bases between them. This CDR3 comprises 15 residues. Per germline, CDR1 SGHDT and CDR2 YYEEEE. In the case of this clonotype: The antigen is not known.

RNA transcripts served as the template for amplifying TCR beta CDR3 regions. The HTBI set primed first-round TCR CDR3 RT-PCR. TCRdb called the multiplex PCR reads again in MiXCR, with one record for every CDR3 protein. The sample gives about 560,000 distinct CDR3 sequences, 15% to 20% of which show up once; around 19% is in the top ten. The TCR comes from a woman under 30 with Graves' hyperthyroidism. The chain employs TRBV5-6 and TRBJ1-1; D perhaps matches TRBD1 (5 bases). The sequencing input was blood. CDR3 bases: TGTGCCAGCAGCTTGGTTTTAGGGGAGGGAACTGAAGCTTTCTTT. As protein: CASSLVLGEGTEAFF.